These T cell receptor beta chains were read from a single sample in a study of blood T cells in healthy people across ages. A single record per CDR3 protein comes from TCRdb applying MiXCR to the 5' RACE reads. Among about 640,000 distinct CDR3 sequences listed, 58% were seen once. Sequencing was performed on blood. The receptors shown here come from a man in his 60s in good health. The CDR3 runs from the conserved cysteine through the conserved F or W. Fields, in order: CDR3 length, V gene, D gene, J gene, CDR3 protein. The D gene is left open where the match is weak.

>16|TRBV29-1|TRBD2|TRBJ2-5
CSVQLLAGGGQETQYF
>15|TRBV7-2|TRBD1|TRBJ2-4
CASSFKTGGIDIQYF
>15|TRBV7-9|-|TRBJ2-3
CASSPLYSKSDTQYF
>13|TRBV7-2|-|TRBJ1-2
CASSSTEGRGYTF
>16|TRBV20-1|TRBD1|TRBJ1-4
CSARDRQGWTNEKLFF
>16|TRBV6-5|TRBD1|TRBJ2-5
CASSYFGTVGQETQYF
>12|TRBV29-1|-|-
CSVGDGIYEQYF
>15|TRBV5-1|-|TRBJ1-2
CASSLAGRENYGYTF
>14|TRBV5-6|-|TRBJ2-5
CASSFGQTGETQYF
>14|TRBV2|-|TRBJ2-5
CASRADPMSETQYF
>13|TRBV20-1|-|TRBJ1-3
CSAREGSGNTIYF
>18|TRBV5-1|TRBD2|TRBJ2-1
CASSFGESGTISFNEQFF
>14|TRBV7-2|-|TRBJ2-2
CASRIQGSAGELFF
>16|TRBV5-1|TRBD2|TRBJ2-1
CASSLEVRGGGNEQFF
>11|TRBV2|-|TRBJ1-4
CASSRELKLFF
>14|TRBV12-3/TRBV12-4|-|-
CASSLRQALYEQYF
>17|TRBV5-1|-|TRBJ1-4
CASSSYTGAPSAEKLFF
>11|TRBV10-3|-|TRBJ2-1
CAISEGNEQFF
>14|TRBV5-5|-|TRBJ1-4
CASSLGRPDEKLFF
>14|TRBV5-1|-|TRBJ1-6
CASSERTANSPLHF
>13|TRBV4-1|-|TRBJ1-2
CASSPTAIYGYTF
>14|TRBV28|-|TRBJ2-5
CASRRGGSQETQYF
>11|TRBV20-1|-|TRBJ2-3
CSAPRADTQYF
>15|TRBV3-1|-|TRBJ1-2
CASSQAPTGGYGYTF
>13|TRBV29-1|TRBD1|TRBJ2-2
CSVEETGPGELFF
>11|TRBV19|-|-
CASSISDEQYF
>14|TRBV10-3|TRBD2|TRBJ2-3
CASRIAGETDTQYF
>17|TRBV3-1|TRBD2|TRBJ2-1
CASSRSGLAISNNEQFF
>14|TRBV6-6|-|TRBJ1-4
CASSPASQTEKLFF
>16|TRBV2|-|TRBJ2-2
CASSPQGGANTGELFF
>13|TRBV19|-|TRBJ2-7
CASSGPDTYEQYF
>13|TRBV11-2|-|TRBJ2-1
CASSWTTEGAQFF
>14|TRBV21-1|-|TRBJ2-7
CASSSWDRFYEQYF
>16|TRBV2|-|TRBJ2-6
CASSVQGNAGANVLTF
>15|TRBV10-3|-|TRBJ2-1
CAISGPTLSHNEQFF
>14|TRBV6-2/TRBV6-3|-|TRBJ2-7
CASSYGDSTDEQYF
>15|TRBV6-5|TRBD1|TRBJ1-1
CASSAGGSMNTEAFF
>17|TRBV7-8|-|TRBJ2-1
CASRPGVGASTYNEQFF
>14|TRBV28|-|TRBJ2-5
CASSLPLIINEQYF
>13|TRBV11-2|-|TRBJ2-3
CASSFTGADTQYF
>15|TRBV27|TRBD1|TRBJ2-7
CASSRDRASSYEQYF
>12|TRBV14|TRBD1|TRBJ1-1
CAISPLQGRAFF
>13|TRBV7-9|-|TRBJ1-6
CASSLVLNSPLHF
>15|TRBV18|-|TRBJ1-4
CASSPPGSSNEKLFF
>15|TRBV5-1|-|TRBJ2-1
CASSLDGGQDNEQFF
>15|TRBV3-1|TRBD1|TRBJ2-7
CASSQGTGGIYEQYF
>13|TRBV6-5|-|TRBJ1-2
CASSYGGRWGYTF
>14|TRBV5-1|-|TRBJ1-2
CASSLSEANYGYTF